The rows below give T cell receptor beta chains drawn from one sample of a study of blood T cells in healthy people across ages. TCRdb passed the 5' RACE reads through MiXCR, listing each CDR3 protein once. The sample records roughly 1.6 million distinct CDR3 sequences, about 32% being singletons. Input material: blood. All receptors derive from a woman under 40 in good health. The CDR3 runs from the conserved cysteine through the conserved F or W. Fields, in order: V gene, J gene, D gene, clone size, CDR3 DNA, CDR3 protein. The D gene is left open where the match is weak. Rows give clone size only sometimes, using once, few, many, or a class for an expanded clone.

>TRBV9|TRBJ2-3|TRBD2|few
TGTGCCAGCAGCGTAGACGGGACTAACACAGATACGCAGTATTTT
CASSVDGTNTDTQYF
>TRBV27|TRBJ2-3|-|once
TGTGCCAGCAGTTTATCGATAGGCAGGGTGGGGACAGATACGCAGTATTTT
CASSLSIGRVGTDTQYF
>TRBV5-6|TRBJ2-1|-|-
TGTGCCAGCGGCCCCCTAGGTTCGTCTGAGCAGTTCTTC
CASGPLGSSEQFF
>TRBV20-1|TRBJ1-1|-|few
TGCAGTGCTGCCAACGGGGAAGGGAGTTTTGGGAACACTGAAGCTTTCTTT
CSAANGEGSFGNTEAFF
>TRBV4-1|TRBJ2-7|TRBD1|few
TGCGCCAGCAGCCAAGTTACAGGGGTAAACCCAGAGCAGTACTTC
CASSQVTGVNPEQYF
>TRBV6-5|TRBJ2-1|TRBD2|-
TGTGCCAGCAGTTCCGGGACTAGCGGGAGGAGGGGGTACAATGAGCAGTTCTTC
CASSSGTSGRRGYNEQFF
>TRBV3-1|TRBJ2-1|-|-
TGTGCCAGCAGCCCGTATCGTCGGAGCTCCTACAATGAGCAGTTCTTC
CASSPYRRSSYNEQFF
>TRBV30|TRBJ2-7|TRBD2|few
TGTGCCTGGAGCGCTCTAGCGGGGCCCTCCTACGAGCAGTACTTC
CAWSALAGPSYEQYF
>TRBV6-1|TRBJ2-1|-|-
TGTGCCAGCAGTGAAGCGGGTTATGAGCAGTTCTTC
CASSEAGYEQFF
>TRBV20-1|TRBJ2-1|TRBD2|-
TGCAGTGCTAGAGGTCTGAATAGCGGGAGGGTCGATGAGCGGTTCTTC
CSARGLNSGRVDERFF
>TRBV20-1|TRBJ2-7|-|-
TGCAGTGCTAGAGATCTTTCTAGCGAGCAGTACTTC
CSARDLSSEQYF
>TRBV20-1|TRBJ2-1|-|few
TGCAGTGCTAGTAAGAGCAGAGCCGAGCAGTTCTTC
CSASKSRAEQFF
>TRBV6-2/TRBV6-3|TRBJ2-5|TRBD1|many
TGTGCCAGCAGTTCGAGAGACAGGGTACTTGGGACCCAGTACTTC
CASSSRDRVLGTQYF
>TRBV6-1|TRBJ2-7|-|many
TGTGCCAGCAGCGGGATGGCAGGATCCTACGAGCAGTACTTC
CASSGMAGSYEQYF
>TRBV25-1|TRBJ2-3|TRBD2|-
TGTGCCACCCGAAAAGGACTAGCGGGAGGTGGAGATACGCAGTATTTT
CATRKGLAGGGDTQYF
>TRBV20-1|TRBJ2-1|-|-
TGCAGTGCTAGGTTCGTAAATGGGCAGTTCTTC
CSARFVNGQFF
>TRBV7-8|TRBJ2-2|-|-
TGTGCCAGCAGCTTAAGCTTACAGAACACCGGGGAGCTGTTTTTT
CASSLSLQNTGELFF
>TRBV21-1|TRBJ2-3|-|-
TGTGCCAGCAGCAGTACCGGGACTAGTCAGACTTTCGGTTGTACTGGCACAGATACGCAGTATTTT
CASSSTGTSQTFGCTGTDTQYF
>TRBV3-1|TRBJ2-1|TRBD2|-
TGTGCCAGCAGCCAAGGACTAGCGGTTGACAATGAGCAGTTCTTC
CASSQGLAVDNEQFF
>TRBV6-1|TRBJ2-7|-|few
TGTGCCAGCAGTGAAAGCTTCCTGATTTTCTCCTACGAGCAGTACTTC
CASSESFLIFSYEQYF
>TRBV6-5|TRBJ2-5|-|few
TGTGCCAGCAGTTACTCGGGAGACAGCCAGAACGGGGAGACCCAGTACTTC
CASSYSGDSQNGETQYF
>TRBV13|TRBJ2-1|TRBD2|few
TGTGCCAGCAGCTTAGGCCGGGGAGGGGATCGAGATGAGCGGTTCTTC
CASSLGRGGDRDERFF
>TRBV7-9|TRBJ2-3|-|few
TGTGCCAGCAGCTTCAACCGCCAGCCCGGAGATACGCAGTATTTT
CASSFNRQPGDTQYF
>TRBV3-1|TRBJ2-5|-|-
TGTGCCAGCAGCCAAGAACACAGGTCCTCCTACGGGCAGTACTTC
CASSQEHRSSYGQYF
>TRBV20-1|TRBJ2-5|-|few
TGCAGTGCTAGAGTCTACGGGAGTCTGGAGACCCAGTACTTC
CSARVYGSLETQYF
>TRBV11-1|TRBJ2-1|-|-
TGTGCCAGCAGCTTAGCGACGGGGGTAAGCGTTAGTGAGCAGTTCTTC
CASSLATGVSVSEQFF
>TRBV7-9|TRBJ2-1|-|-
TGTGCCAGCAGCTCAGGACTATTAGACAATGAGCAGTTCTTC
CASSSGLLDNEQFF
>TRBV29-1|TRBJ2-7|-|-
TGCAGCGTTGAGCCGACATCCTACGAGCAGTACTTC
CSVEPTSYEQYF
>TRBV7-9|TRBJ2-2|-|-
TGTGCCAGCAGCCATTTCACCGGGGAGCTGTTTTTT
CASSHFTGELFF
>TRBV5-1|TRBJ2-5|TRBD1|-
TGCGCCAGCACCCTAGTAGGGGGCGGAGAGACCCAGTACTTC
CASTLVGGGETQYF
>TRBV20-1|TRBJ2-7|TRBD2|once
TGCAGTGCTAGACCGCCACTAGCGGGGACCTCCTACGAGCAGTACTTC
CSARPPLAGTSYEQYF
>TRBV6-1|TRBJ2-3|-|-
TGTGCCAGCAGTGAATACCTTCGTACGCAGTATTTT
CASSEYLRTQYF
>TRBV7-9|TRBJ1-2|-|-
TGTGCCAGCAGCTTAACGGTAGGAGCTAACTATGGCTACACCTTC
CASSLTVGANYGYTF
>TRBV15|TRBJ2-6|-|-
TGTGCCACCAGCAGAGATCAGGGACCCCTCTCTGGGGCCAACGTCCTGACTTTC
CATSRDQGPLSGANVLTF
>TRBV11-2|TRBJ1-6|-|few
TGTGCCAGCAGCTTAGATCAGCAGAGCTCCTATAATTCACCCCTCCACTTT
CASSLDQQSSYNSPLHF